These 10 T cell receptor beta chains originate from one sample sequenced in a study of cytotoxic CD8 clonotypes in ibrutinib-treated CLL. The data were produced by immunoSEQ multiplex PCR, yet TCRdb's version contains in-frame clones alone and is incomplete. The profile shows almost 250,000 clones, 70% of them singletons. The specimen comprised PBMCs, sampled after 24 months of ibrutinib treatment. These receptors all stem from a human donor with chronic lymphocytic leukemia.

The chain combines TRBV7-8 with TRBJ2-5; D gene ambiguous. The CDR3 loop spans 11 amino acids. The germline V and J ends were trimmed by 5 bases and 5 bases, with 6 bases remaining between them. CDR1 and CDR2 (germline): SGHVS, FQNEAQ. The CDR3 DNA is TGTGCCAGCAGCCCCAGGGAGACCCAGTACTTC. Residues: CASSPRETQYF.

This clone was detected only a few times. The rearrangement joins TRBV19 to TRBJ1-5, with 9 bases aligning to TRBD1. V lost 4 bases and J lost 7; bases outside the gene matches: 11. Germline V gene lookup returns CDR1 LNHDA and CDR2 SQIVND (reference sequence). The CDR3 consists of 16 residues. CDR3 region: CASSNRDRASGQPQHF. Here the CDR3 DNA reads TGTGCCAGTAGTAACCGGGACAGGGCTTCGGGGCAGCCCCAGCATTTT.

The V call is TRBV10-3, the J call TRBJ1-2, with unresolved D. The CDR3 extends over 12 amino acids. CDR1 ENHRY and CDR2 SYGVKD come from the germline V gene. V was trimmed by 2 bases and J by 11 bases, leaving 12 bases between them. Here the CDR3 reads CAISEPGVGYTF. For the CDR3, the DNA is TGTGCCATCAGTGAGCCGGGTGTGGGTTACACCTTC.

J is TRBJ2-1 and V is TRBV5-1; D is ambiguous. Trimming stripped 4 bases from V and 8 bases from J, with 16 bases between. The V gene's germline CDR1 is SGHRS and CDR2 YFSETQ. This CDR3 spans 14 amino acids. The CDR3 region has the DNA TGCGCCAGCAGCCCCCTTACGAGCGTCGATGAGCAGTTCTTC. Residues: CASSPLTSVDEQFF.

V usage is TRBV4-2 and J usage is TRBJ2-7; TRBD2 is a possible D gene (6 bases). The germline CDR1 and CDR2 sequences are LGHNA and YNFKEQ. V lost 0 bases, J lost 2 bases, and 26 bases lay in between. The CDR3 loop spans 20 amino acids. The CDR3 is CASSQDRLAVAASSTYEQYF. The CDR3 DNA reads TGTGCCAGCAGCCAAGATCGGCTGGCAGTAGCGGCGAGTTCTACCTACGAGCAGTACTTC.

The J gene is TRBJ2-1, the V gene TRBV19; the D gene is possibly TRBD2 (6 bases). This CDR3 region has 14 residues. Germline-derived CDR1 and CDR2 are LNHDA and SQIVND (reference sequence). Trimming removed 10 bases from V and 0 bases from J, with 13 bases in between. This CDR3 is CATQQTSSYNEQFF. The CDR3 nucleotides read TGTGCCACCCAACAGACTAGCTCCTACAATGAGCAGTTCTTC.

V gene TRBV29-1 combines with J gene TRBJ2-6; tentatively, D is TRBD1 (5 bases). Germline loops: CDR1 SQVTM, CDR2 ANQGSEA. The CDR3 is 13 residues long. Trimming shortened V by 4 bases and J by 2 bases, and 6 bases separated the two germline ends. The CDR3 protein is CSVVRAGANVLTF. The CDR3 region has the DNA TGCAGCGTTGTCAGGGCTGGGGCCAACGTCCTGACTTTC.

In its sample, this clone was seen once. This chain connects TRBV7-9 to TRBJ1-4; D call uncertain. The CDR3 is made up of 14 amino acids. Trimming cost V 0 bases and J 8 bases, with 10 bases left between them. In germline, CDR1 is SEHNR, CDR2 FQNEAQ (reference sequence). In DNA, the CDR3 is TGTGCCAGCAGCTTAGCCGGGTTCGGAGAAAAACTGTTTTTT. Protein: CASSLAGFGEKLFF.

V usage is TRBV10-3 and J usage is TRBJ2-4; 7 bases are a match to TRBD2. V gave up 0 bases and J gave up 3 bases; unmatched junction bases: 5. Germline CDR1 is ENHRY and CDR2 is SYGVKD. The CDR3 extends over 16 amino acids. For the CDR3, the DNA is TGTGCCATCAGTGAGTCTGGCGGGAGTGGCAAAAACATTCAGTACTTC. This codes for CAISESGGSGKNIQYF.

J is TRBJ2-7 and V is TRBV27; D is unresolved. Germline V gene lookup returns CDR1 MNHEY and CDR2 SMNVEV (reference sequence). V was shortened by 10 bases and J by 0 bases, with 13 bases between the two germline ends. This CDR3 contains 13 residues. The CDR3 here is CATRAAASYEQYF. The CDR3 region has the DNA TGTGCCACTCGGGCAGCCGCCTCCTACGAGCAGTACTTC.